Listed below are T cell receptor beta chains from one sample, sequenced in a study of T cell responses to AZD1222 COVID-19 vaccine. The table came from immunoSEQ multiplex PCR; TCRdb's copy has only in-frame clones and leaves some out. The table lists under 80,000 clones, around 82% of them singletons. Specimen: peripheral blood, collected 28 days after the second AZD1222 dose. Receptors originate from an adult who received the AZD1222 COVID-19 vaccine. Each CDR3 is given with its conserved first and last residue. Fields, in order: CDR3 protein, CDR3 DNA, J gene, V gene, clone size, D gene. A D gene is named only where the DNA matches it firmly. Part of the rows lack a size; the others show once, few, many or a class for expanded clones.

CASSPLGSGRAGELFF TGTGCCAGCAGCCCCCTCGGTAGCGGGAGGGCCGGGGAGCTGTTTTTT TRBJ2-2 TRBV11-2 - TRBD2
CASSYSKTLSYEQYF TGTGCCAGCAGTTACTCGAAAACCCTCTCCTACGAGCAGTACTTC TRBJ2-7 TRBV6-5 - -
CASSLATEGSPLHF TGTGCCAGCAGCTTGGCTACGGAAGGGTCACCCCTCCACTTT TRBJ1-6 TRBV5-4 once -
CASSAKTVVTDTQYF TGTGCCAGCAGCGCCAAGACAGTTGTGACAGATACGCAGTATTTT TRBJ2-3 TRBV9 - -
CASRGQASEKLFF TGTGCCAGTAGAGGACAGGCGTCGGAAAAACTGTTTTTT TRBJ1-4 TRBV19 - TRBD1
CASSPPGRTNEQFF TGTGCCAGCAGCCCCCCAGGGCGGACCAATGAGCAGTTCTTC TRBJ2-1 TRBV11-1 few -
CATSEGTNSPLHF TGTGCCACCAGCGAGGGGACGAATTCACCCCTCCACTTT TRBJ1-6 TRBV15 - -
CASSLGGQGAKETQYF TGTGCCAGCAGCTTGGGAGGACAGGGGGCAAAAGAGACCCAGTACTTC TRBJ2-5 TRBV7-9 - TRBD1
CASNPGGFNEKLFF TGTGCCAGCAACCCGGGGGGGTTTAATGAAAAACTGTTTTTT TRBJ1-4 TRBV9 - -
CAWSVVEADTQYF TGTGCCTGGAGTGTAGTGGAGGCAGATACGCAGTATTTT TRBJ2-3 TRBV30 - -
CASRTSGANVLTF TGTGCCAGTAGAACCTCTGGGGCCAACGTCCTGACTTTC TRBJ2-6 TRBV19 - -
CASSLAGAGHQPQHF TGCGCCAGCAGCTTGGCGGGGGCTGGGCATCAGCCCCAGCATTTT TRBJ1-5 TRBV5-1 - -
CASSLSGGRQGRGKNIQYF TGTGCCAGCAGTTTAAGTGGGGGAAGGCAGGGAAGAGGCAAAAACATTCAGTACTTC TRBJ2-4 TRBV28 once -
CASSVTSGRAYNEQFF TGTGCCAGCAGCGTTACTAGCGGGAGGGCTTACAATGAGCAGTTCTTC TRBJ2-1 TRBV9 - TRBD2
CASSIDGRALSEQFF TGTGCCAGTAGTATAGACGGGAGGGCACTCAGTGAGCAGTTCTTC TRBJ2-1 TRBV19 - TRBD2
CASSYSGQGIHEQYF TGTGCCAGCAGTTACTCGGGGCAGGGAATCCACGAGCAGTACTTC TRBJ2-7 TRBV6-2/TRBV6-3 - -
CASQSGRSSYEQYF TGTGCCAGTCAAAGCGGGAGGAGCTCCTACGAGCAGTACTTC TRBJ2-7 TRBV19 - TRBD2
CASSYQGQGLRGNQPQHF TGTGCCAGCAGTTATCAGGGACAGGGCCTTAGGGGAAATCAGCCCCAGCATTTT TRBJ1-5 TRBV6-2/TRBV6-3 once TRBD1
CASSAGQGEETQYF TGCGCCAGCAGCGCGGGGCAGGGGGAAGAGACCCAGTACTTC TRBJ2-5 TRBV5-1 - -
CASSQDARGPNYGYTF TGCGCCAGCAGCCAAGATGCGAGGGGACCTAACTATGGCTACACCTTC TRBJ1-2 TRBV4-3 - -
CASSSGQVEGEQYF TGCGCCAGCAGCTCTGGACAGGTGGAGGGCGAGCAGTACTTC TRBJ2-7 TRBV5-1 - -
CASSLYQGLNTEAFF TGTGCCAGCAGCTTGTATCAGGGATTAAACACTGAAGCTTTCTTT TRBJ1-1 TRBV5-6 - -
CASSSRQGPLNTEAFF TGTGCCAGCAGTTCAAGACAGGGCCCTCTTAACACTGAAGCTTTCTTT TRBJ1-1 TRBV9 - TRBD1
CASSVGFSPQETQYF TGTGCCAGCAGCGTAGGCTTCTCCCCGCAAGAGACCCAGTACTTC TRBJ2-5 TRBV9 - -
CASSLDVRTGALSEFF TGTGCCAGCAGCTTAGACGTAAGGACAGGGGCCCTTTCCGAGTTCTTC TRBJ2-1 TRBV7-9 - TRBD1
CASSFYYRAEENEQFF TGTGCCAGCAGCTTCTATTACAGGGCTGAGGAGAATGAGCAGTTCTTC TRBJ2-1 TRBV7-8 - -
CASSQDGRGLTQYF TGCGCCAGCAGCCAAGATGGTAGGGGGCTGACCCAGTACTTC TRBJ2-5 TRBV4-3 - TRBD1
CASSVVADYNEQFF TGTGCCAGCAGCGTAGTAGCGGACTACAATGAGCAGTTCTTC TRBJ2-1 TRBV9 - -
CASSLNNEQFF TGTGCCAGTAGTCTGAACAATGAGCAGTTCTTC TRBJ2-1 TRBV19 - -
CSASPGAPMNTEAFF TGCAGTGCTAGTCCGGGGGCTCCCATGAACACTGAAGCTTTCTTT TRBJ1-1 TRBV20-1 - -
CASSRLAASSYNEQFF TGTGCCAGCAGCCGACTAGCGGCCAGCTCCTACAATGAGCAGTTCTTC TRBJ2-1 TRBV28 - TRBD2
CASSSPIIGQKAFF TGTGCCAGCAGCTCACCGATCATCGGTCAGAAAGCTTTCTTT TRBJ1-1 TRBV7-9 - -
CASSLKGQNYNEQFF TGCGCCAGCAGCTTGAAGGGACAGAACTACAATGAGCAGTTCTTC TRBJ2-1 TRBV5-1 - TRBD1
CASSYTWTGGWEQYF TGTGCCAGCAGTTACACATGGACAGGGGGATGGGAGCAGTACTTC TRBJ2-7 TRBV6-2/TRBV6-3 - TRBD1
CATSEVTSLATSNEQFF TGTGCCACCAGTGAAGTTACTAGCTTGGCCACTTCCAATGAGCAGTTCTTC TRBJ2-1 TRBV24-1 - -
CASSRLAGGYEQYF TGTGCCAGCAGTAGGCTAGCGGGAGGCTACGAGCAGTACTTC TRBJ2-7 TRBV6-2/TRBV6-3 - TRBD2
CASSEGQGITGELFF TGTGCCAGCAGCGAGGGACAGGGGATCACCGGGGAGCTGTTTTTT TRBJ2-2 TRBV11-1 few TRBD1
CASSLWGVYGYTF TGTGCCAGCAGTTTATGGGGGGTCTATGGCTACACCTTC TRBJ1-2 TRBV28 - -
CASYRDRDEQYF TGTGCCAGCTACCGGGACAGGGACGAGCAGTACTTC TRBJ2-7 TRBV28 - TRBD1
CASSQVRAGGIYF TGCGCCAGCAGCCAAGTCCGTGCAGGGGGCATATATTTT TRBJ1-3 TRBV4-3 - TRBD1